The 11 T cell receptor beta chains below all came from one sample that was sequenced in a study of blood T cell repertoires in COVID-19. Sequencing used immunoSEQ multiplex PCR; TCRdb keeps in-frame clones, though not all of them. Here the sample spans some 150,000 clones, roughly 84% being singletons. Sequenced material: peripheral blood. Receptors originate from a woman aged 45-59 years with acute or convalescent COVID-19.

The chain joins TRBV15 to TRBJ1-6; D call uncertain. The germline gives CDR1 LNHNV, CDR2 YYDKDF (reference sequence). V lost 1 base to trimming and J lost 5 bases, with 12 bases between them. The CDR3 has 16 residues. CDR3 DNA: TGTGCCACCAGCAGAGGTCCAGCCGGGGATAATTCACCCCTCCACTTT. Its translation: CATSRGPAGDNSPLHF.

This clone was detected only a few times. The DNA of the CDR3 is TGTGCCAGCAGTTTCGACAGGGGGCGGGAAAAACTGTTTTTT. It is translated as CASSFDRGREKLFF. This rearrangement joins TRBV2 to TRBJ1-4; 10 bases are shared with TRBD1. V lost 5 bases and J lost 8; bases outside the gene matches: 5. From germline, CDR1 is SNHLY and CDR2 FYNNEI. The CDR3 is 14 amino acids.

This CDR3 reads CASSYSRETNTEAFF. The CDR3 bases are TGTGCCAGCAGTTACTCGAGGGAAACGAACACTGAAGCTTTCTTT. The rearrangement links TRBV6-5 to TRBJ1-1; D remains ambiguous. Trimming took 0 bases from V and 1 from J, leaving 9 bases between them. CDR1 is MNHEY, CDR2 SVGAGI, per germline. This CDR3 is 15 amino acids long.

The chain couples TRBV18 to TRBJ2-7, with a weak D call TRBD2 (5 bases). With 5 bases removed from V and 6 bases from J, the gap between germline ends came to 14 bases. CDR3 length: 13 amino acids. Germline V gene sequence: CDR1 KGHSH, CDR2 LQKENI. This chain's CDR3 is CASSEGMRLEQYF. CDR3 bases: TGTGCCAGCTCAGAGGGAATGCGGCTCGAGCAGTACTTC.

A note on this clone: Distinct nucleotide sequences in the sample also encode this CDR3. The chain carries TRBV19 and TRBJ2-7; possibly TRBD1 for D (5 bases). In germline, CDR1 is LNHDA, CDR2 SQIVND (reference sequence). The V end was cut by 0 bases, the J end by 1 base, with 7 bases between. CDR3 size: 14 residues. Written as DNA, the CDR3 is TGTGCCAGTAGTATAGAGGGGCGATCCTACGAGCAGTACTTC. This codes for CASSIEGRSYEQYF.

The J gene is TRBJ1-1, the V gene TRBV21-1. TRBV21-1 is marked as a pseudogene. This CDR3 region has 13 residues. This CDR3 reads CASKEGVNTEAFF. The CDR3 DNA is TGTGCCAGCAAGGAGGGTGTGAACACTGAAGCTTTCTTT.

Only one count was recorded for this clone. The CDR3 nucleotides read TGTGCCAGCAGTTCTAGTACCGGGGAGCTGTTTTTT. This codes for CASSSSTGELFF. V gene TRBV28 combines with J gene TRBJ2-2; D unresolved. Per the germline V gene, CDR1 is MDHEN and CDR2 is SYDVKM. This CDR3 spans 12 amino acids. Trimming pared 4 bases from V and 5 bases from J, leaving 5 bases between.

The chain is built from TRBV5-5 and TRBJ1-5; D is unclear. V lost 0 bases and J lost 3, with 10 bases in between. Looked up from germline, CDR1 is SGHKS and CDR2 is YYEKEE (reference sequence). This CDR3 spans 15 amino acids. This CDR3 reads CASSLGGRNNQPQHF. For the CDR3, the DNA is TGTGCCAGCAGCTTGGGAGGGAGGAACAATCAGCCCCAGCATTTT.

The rearrangement uses TRBV28 and TRBJ1-3; the match to TRBD1 covers 8 bases. CDR3 length equals 13 residues. Germline assignment: CDR1 MDHEN and CDR2 SYDVKM. The V segment lost 10 bases and the J segment 6 bases; nucleotides outside the gene matches: 8. The CDR3: CATRDRWENTIYF. The CDR3 DNA is TGTGCCACTCGGGACAGGTGGGAAAACACCATATATTTT.

The chain has TRBV5-5 and TRBJ1-1; D is ambiguous. From germline, CDR1 is SGHKS and CDR2 YYEKEE (reference sequence). CDR3 length equals 13 residues. Trimming cost V 0 bases and J 4 bases, with 7 bases left between them. The CDR3 nucleotides are TGTGCCAGCAGCTTGGTGGGGAGCACTGAAGCTTTCTTT. Its protein is CASSLVGSTEAFF.

The chain recombines TRBV21-1 with TRBJ2-7; the table's D call, TRBD1, has no DNA check behind it. TRBV21-1 is noted as a pseudogene. This CDR3 comprises 18 residues. The DNA of the CDR3 is TGTGCCAGCAGCAATAATGAGCCGGGGACAGCTTACTCCTACGAGCAGTACTTC. Amino acid sequence: CASSNNEPGTAYSYEQYF.